This T cell receptor beta chain comes out of a study of shared clonotypes between healthy human individuals. For the study at large: Donors, aged 18 to 49, were a couple of women and a few men. Per donor, CD8 memory used one plate, CD8 naive used two, CD4 memory used three and CD4 naive used three.

For this clone: The antigen is unknown.

Here immunoSEQ multiplex PCR was the method, and the copy in TCRdb shows in-frame clones only, minus some. The table includes fewer than 850,000 clones, 55% to 75% detected once. Overall study results and limits: Sharing across four donors was highest in naive CD4 (about 5%) and lowest in memory CD8 (0.4%).

The length of the CDR3 is 14 residues. The V segment lost 8 bases and the J segment 5 bases; nucleotides outside the gene matches: 6. Germline V gene sequence: CDR1 MDHEN, CDR2 SYDVKM. The TCR sequence derives from a woman in her 30s in good health. Source material: memory CD4+ T cells sorted from blood. The subset: CD45RA-negative fraction. The rearrangement joins TRBV28 to TRBJ2-1; 10 nucleotides match TRBD2. The DNA of the CDR3 is TGTGCCAGCGGGACTAGCGAAGGGAACAATGAGCAGTTCTTC. This encodes CASGTSEGNNEQFF.